The rows below give T cell receptor beta chains drawn from one sample of a study of OX40 agonist ivuxolimab in advanced cancers. Clones were sequenced by immunoSEQ multiplex PCR, and TCRdb holds only the in-frame ones, with some missing. The sample yields approximately 77,000 clones, about 89% seen once. The material was CD4+ or CD8+ T cells sorted from blood, obtained in a trial of the OX40 agonist ivuxolimab. The receptors shown here come from an adult with an advanced solid tumor such as melanoma, head and neck, liver or kidney cancer. CDR3s include the opening cysteine and the closing phenylalanine or tryptophan. The D gene is left open where the match is weak. Rows give clone size only sometimes, using once, few, many, or a class for an expanded clone.

>once|TRBV7-8|TRBJ2-1|TRBD2
TGTGCCAGCAGCACCCGTACGGAATTAGCGGGAAAGGGAAATGAGCAGTTCTTC
CASSTRTELAGKGNEQFF
>NA|TRBV5-6|TRBJ2-5|NA
TGTGCCAGCAGCGGAGTGAGCAGGGGAGTTGGGGGGACCCAGTACTTC
CASSGVSRGVGGTQYF
>NA|TRBV29-1|TRBJ2-7|NA
TGCAGCGTTGAAGTCAGCAGCTCCTACGAGCAGTACTTC
CSVEVSSSYEQYF
>NA|TRBV7-8|TRBJ1-4|NA
TGTGCCAGCAGCTTATCTGGAACTAGAATGGCCGGTGAAAAACTGTTTTTT
CASSLSGTRMAGEKLFF
>NA|TRBV5-1|TRBJ2-7|NA
TGCGCCAGCAGCTTGGGTTGGCAATCCTACGAGCAGTACTTC
CASSLGWQSYEQYF
>NA|TRBV5-1|TRBJ1-6|TRBD1
TGCGCCAGCAGCTCGGGACAGTCAGGGGCATCCTATAATTCACCCCTCCACTTT
CASSSGQSGASYNSPLHF
>NA|TRBV4-1|TRBJ1-1|TRBD1
TGCGCCAGCAGCAAAACGTCGGCTTGGGACAGCGGGATCGTGGGCACTGAAGCTTTCTTT
CASSKTSAWDSGIVGTEAFF
>NA|TRBV27|TRBJ1-6|TRBD1
TGTGCCATTCCCCCCAGGGTTAGGACAGGGAGAGTGGGCAATTCACCCCTCCACTTT
CAIPPRVRTGRVGNSPLHF
>NA|TRBV29-1|TRBJ2-1|TRBD1
TGCAGCGTCGGACAGGGGGCGAATGAGCAGTTCTTC
CSVGQGANEQFF
>NA|TRBV27|TRBJ1-2|NA
TGTGCCAGCAGCGTGACAGTAGGCTATGGCTACACCTTC
CASSVTVGYGYTF
>few|TRBV18|TRBJ2-7|TRBD2
TGTGCCAGCTCCCCACTAGCGGGATACGAGCAGTACTTC
CASSPLAGYEQYF
>NA|TRBV2|TRBJ2-1|TRBD2
TGTGCCACAACTCGGGGACTAGCGGGCAATGAGCAGTTCTTC
CATTRGLAGNEQFF
>NA|TRBV5-1|TRBJ1-5|NA
TGCGCCAGCAGCTTGGTTGGAGATCAGCCCCAGCATTTT
CASSLVGDQPQHF
>NA|TRBV20-1|TRBJ2-7|NA
TGCAGTGCCGCAGTCTACGAGCAGTACTTC
CSAAVYEQYF
>NA|TRBV7-9|TRBJ2-3|TRBD1
TGTGCCAGCAGCTTAGCAATACAGGGGGTCAGAGCAGATACGCAGTATTTT
CASSLAIQGVRADTQYF
>NA|TRBV30|TRBJ1-1|TRBD1
TGTGCCTGGAGCCCGGGACAGGGGATGAACACTGAAGCTTTCTTT
CAWSPGQGMNTEAFF